What follows is one TCR beta chain and its context. Its antigen is unknown. The sample is drawn from a study of T cells after yellow fever vaccination. Each CDR3 protein gets one entry after TCRdb re-called the 5' RACE reads with MiXCR. The sample includes around 320,000 distinct CDR3 sequences, around 9.3% of them seen just once. The length of the CDR3 is 14 residues. The V end lost 6 bases, the J end lost 0 bases, and 9 bases lay between the germline ends. General observations from the study: Most clones from primary vaccination resurfaced after the booster (96% CD4, around 90% CD8).

This chain links TRBV12-3 or TRBV12-4 with TRBJ1-5; perhaps TRBD1 as D (5 bases). The sequencing used CD4+ T cells sorted from PBMCs, collected 5 days after the yellow fever booster vaccination. This TCR came from a man between 18 and 29 years old who received the YFV17D yellow fever vaccine. The CDR3 DNA sequence: TGTGCCAGCAGCCGGGGGAATAGCAATCAGCCCCAGCATTTT. Translation: CASSRGNSNQPQHF.